This T cell receptor (beta chain) was found in a study of blood T cell repertoires in COVID-19. Across the whole study: Acute and convalescent COVID-19 specimens originated in the United States, Italy and Spain.

This clone is a singleton in its sample. CDR1 and CDR2 from the germline V gene are SGHVS and FNYEAQ. V was clipped by 1 base and J by 6 bases, with 9 bases between them. The CDR3 is 13 amino acids. The table came from immunoSEQ multiplex PCR; TCRdb's copy has only in-frame clones and leaves some out. The sample holds approximately 320,000 clones, around 85% seen once. The receptor was isolated from a human donor in a cohort sampled during active COVID-19. Sequencing was done on a sample of peripheral blood. The rearrangement links TRBV7-6 to TRBJ1-1; no reliable D call. The chain's CDR3 is CASSLVPGAEAFF. The CDR3 DNA reads as TGTGCCAGCAGCTTAGTTCCCGGTGCTGAAGCTTTCTTT.